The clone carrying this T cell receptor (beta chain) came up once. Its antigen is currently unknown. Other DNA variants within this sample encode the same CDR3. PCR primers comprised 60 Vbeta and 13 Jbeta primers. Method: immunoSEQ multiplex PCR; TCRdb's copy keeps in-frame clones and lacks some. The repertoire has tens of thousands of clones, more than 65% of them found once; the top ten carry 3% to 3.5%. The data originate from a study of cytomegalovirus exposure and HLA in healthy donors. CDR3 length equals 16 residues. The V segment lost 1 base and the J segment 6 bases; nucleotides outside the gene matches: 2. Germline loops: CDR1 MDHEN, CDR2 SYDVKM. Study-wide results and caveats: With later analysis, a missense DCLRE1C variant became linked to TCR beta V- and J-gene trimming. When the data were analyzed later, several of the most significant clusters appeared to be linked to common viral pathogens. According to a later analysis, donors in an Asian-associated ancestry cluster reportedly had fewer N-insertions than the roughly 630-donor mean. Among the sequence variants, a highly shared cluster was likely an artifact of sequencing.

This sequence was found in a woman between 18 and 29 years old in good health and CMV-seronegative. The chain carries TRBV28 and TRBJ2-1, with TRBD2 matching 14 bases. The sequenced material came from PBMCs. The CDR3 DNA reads TGTGCCAGCAGTTTATCTGGGACTAGCGGGAGCAATGAGCAGTTCTTC. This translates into CASSLSGTSGSNEQFF.